The next 26 T cell receptor beta chains were all read from a single sample in a study of T-cell reconstitution after alpha-beta-depleted transplantation in children. TCRbeta library preparation incorporated unique molecular identifiers. TCRdb reprocessed the PCR reads via MiXCR and lists one record per CDR3 protein. The data contain some 390,000 distinct CDR3 sequences, roughly 21% of them seen just once; the ten biggest clones take up about 3.8%. The material was PBMCs from the stem cell graft donor, obtained from the stem cell graft. The origin of the receptors is a human donor who donated a stem cell graft to a child with acute myeloid leukemia.

The chain couples TRBV13 to TRBJ2-7; D is perhaps TRBD2 (6 bases). V was cut by 3 bases and J by 4 bases, with 13 bases left in between. There are 14 residues in the CDR3. Germline V CDR1 and CDR2: PRHDT, FYEKMQ (reference sequence). CDR3 in DNA: TGTGCCAGCAGCTTGAGACTAGGAGATTACGAGCAGTACTTC. Translating it yields CASSLRLGDYEQYF.

The chain has TRBV7-3 and TRBJ2-2, with TRBD2 identical over 10 bases. In germline, CDR1 is SGHTA, CDR2 FQGTGA. The CDR3 runs to 22 residues. The junction had 17 bases not matched to a gene; V was cut back by 0 bases and J by 1 base. The CDR3 reads CASSLTLILASGSGWNTGELFF. The CDR3 DNA sequence: TGTGCCAGCAGCTTAACGTTAATCTTGGCTAGCGGGAGCGGATGGAACACCGGGGAGCTGTTTTTT.

This clonotype was seen at least ten times. V is TRBV20-1 and J is TRBJ2-7; 7 nucleotides match TRBD1. The length of the CDR3 is 15 residues. CDR1 and CDR2 (germline): DFQATT, SNEGSKA (reference sequence). Trimming removed 5 bases from V and 2 bases from J; junction bases left unmatched: 12. CDR3: CSAPRTGRDPYEQYF. In DNA, the CDR3 is TGCAGTGCTCCAAGGACAGGCCGCGATCCCTACGAGCAGTACTTC.

The J gene is TRBJ2-3, the V gene TRBV4-3; 11 nucleotides match TRBD2. From germline, CDR1 is LGHNA and CDR2 YSLEER. This CDR3 has 16 amino acids. Trimming took 6 bases from V and 4 from J; bases not matched to a gene: 9. CDR3 sequence reads: CASRPTSGRGADTQYF. The CDR3 bases are TGCGCCAGCAGGCCCACTAGCGGGAGAGGGGCAGATACGCAGTATTTT.

The sample holds a few counts of this clonotype. This chain connects TRBV7-6 to TRBJ1-6, with 9 bases aligning to TRBD1. With V trimmed by 3 bases and J by 8 bases, 8 bases remained unmatched. Germline V gene sequence: CDR1 SGHVS, CDR2 FNYEAQ. The CDR3 totals 16 residues. In DNA form, the CDR3 reads TGTGCCAGCAGCTTTAAACCCCGACAGGGGGATTCACCCCTCCACTTT. This gives the protein CASSFKPRQGDSPLHF.

The chain has TRBV12-3 or TRBV12-4 and TRBJ1-2; D is unclear. CDR3 length: 11 residues. V gave up 6 bases and J gave up 6 bases, with 8 bases separating them. In DNA, the CDR3 is TGTGCCAGCAGGGGTATCAATGGCTACACCTTC. It is translated as CASRGINGYTF.

V is TRBV20-1 and J is TRBJ2-5; TRBD2 aligns across 10 bases. Germline CDR1 reads DFQATT; CDR2 reads SNEGSKA (reference sequence). There are 15 residues in the CDR3. Germline trimming cut 4 bases from V and 4 bases from J; bases unmatched to any gene: 9. The CDR3 nucleotides are TGCAGTGCTAACGATCTAGCGGGAGTTGTAGAGACCCAGTACTTC. It yields the protein CSANDLAGVVETQYF.

This rearrangement joins TRBV7-2 to TRBJ1-1; 10 nucleotides match TRBD1. CDR3 length: 14 amino acids. CDR1 and CDR2 (germline): SGHTA, FQGNSA. The J segment lost 4 bases and the V segment lost 5 bases, leaving 4 bases of the junction unmatched. CDR3 loop: CASSKRQGATEAFF. The CDR3 DNA follows: TGTGCCAGCAGCAAAAGACAGGGGGCCACTGAAGCTTTCTTT. The full variable domain, rest sourced from reference TRBV7-2 and TRBJ1-1, is GAGVSQSPSNKVTEKGKDVELRCDPISGHTALYWYRQSLGQGLEFLIYFQGNSAPDKSGLPSDRFSAERTGGSVSTLTIQRTQQEDSAVYLCASSKRQGATEAFFGQGTRLTVV.

This clonotype was seen only a few times. The gene calls are TRBV24-1 and TRBJ2-1; TRBD2 aligns across 10 bases. This CDR3 comprises 16 residues. V lost 4 bases, J lost 3 bases, and 5 bases stayed unmatched. CDR1 is KGHDR and CDR2 is SFDVKD in the germline V gene. The CDR3 loop reads CATSESGTSVYNEQFF. CDR3 DNA sequence: TGTGCCACCAGTGAATCCGGGACTAGCGTCTACAATGAGCAGTTCTTC.

This chain joins TRBV5-1 and TRBJ1-1, with 11 bases that match TRBD1. Germline lookup yields CDR1 SGHRS and CDR2 YFSETQ. V shed 4 bases and J 4 bases; nucleotides not matched to a gene: 9. CDR3 length equals 16 residues. CDR3 region: CASSGGQGAVITEAFF. In nucleotides, the CDR3 is TGCGCCAGCAGCGGAGGACAGGGGGCGGTAATCACTGAAGCTTTCTTT.

This clonotype has a count of ten or more. The chain has TRBV12-3 or TRBV12-4 and TRBJ2-5; 7 bases are shared with TRBD2. This CDR3 spans 14 amino acids. With 7 bases clipped from V and 2 bases from J, the junction kept 7 bases outside the gene matches. The CDR3 region has the DNA TGTGCCAGCAATAAGGGAGGGTCACAAGAGACCCAGTACTTC. This codes for CASNKGGSQETQYF.

The V gene is TRBV29-1, the J gene TRBJ2-3, with TRBD2 matching over 11 bases. Germline assignment: CDR1 SQVTM and CDR2 ANQGSEA. This CDR3 region has 14 residues. V was pared by 7 bases and J by 2 bases, with 5 bases of the junction left unmatched. In DNA form, the CDR3 reads TGCAGCGCCCGACTAGCGGGATTCACAGATACGCAGTATTTT. Amino acids: CSARLAGFTDTQYF.

The CDR3 loop reads CASSDLAGTDTQYF. The DNA of the CDR3 is TGCGCCAGCAGCGATTTAGCGGGCACAGATACGCAGTATTTT. The gene calls are TRBV5-1 and TRBJ2-3; D possibly corresponds to TRBD2 (6 bases). Germline V CDR1 and CDR2: SGHRS, YFSETQ. V lost 4 bases to trimming and J lost 1 base, with 10 bases between them. The CDR3 consists of 14 residues.

This clonotype was observed many times. The CDR3 reads CSVQVPGGGGEQYF. Here the CDR3 DNA reads TGCAGTGTCCAAGTCCCAGGGGGCGGAGGGGAGCAGTACTTC. The J gene is TRBJ2-7, the V gene TRBV20-1; 8 bases fit TRBD1. With 7 bases clipped from V and 7 bases from J, the junction kept 15 bases outside the gene matches. The CDR3 spans 14 residues. Germline V gene lookup returns CDR1 DFQATT and CDR2 SNEGSKA (reference sequence).

This clonotype appeared many times. This chain uses TRBV20-1 with TRBJ2-1; 7 nucleotides line up with TRBD1. The V segment lost 1 base and the J segment 0 bases; nucleotides outside the gene matches: 3. The CDR3 runs 15 residues. CDR1 and CDR2 (germline): DFQATT, SNEGSKA (reference sequence). This chain's CDR3 is CSARVGQSSYNEQFF. CDR3 nucleotides: TGCAGTGCTAGAGTGGGACAGAGCTCCTACAATGAGCAGTTCTTC.

This clonotype appeared a few times. This chain links TRBV27 with TRBJ2-5; unclear D gene. The CDR3 is 10 amino acids. The germline V and J ends were trimmed by 4 bases and 6 bases, with 3 bases remaining between them. Germline values: CDR1 MNHEY, CDR2 SMNVEV (reference sequence). The CDR3 here is CASSYKTQYF. The CDR3 DNA is TGTGCCAGCAGTTACAAGACCCAGTACTTC.

This clonotype was counted a few times. CDR3 loop: CASSPDGSNQPQHF. As DNA, the CDR3 is TGTGCCAGCAGTCCGGACGGTAGCAATCAGCCCCAGCATTTT. This chain joins TRBV12-3 or TRBV12-4 and TRBJ1-5; D gene unclear. The CDR3 is made up of 14 amino acids. Trimming left V 5 bases short and J 0 bases short, with 8 bases between.

The V and J genes are TRBV28 and TRBJ2-4, with a possible D match to TRBD1 (5 bases). Germline V gene sequence: CDR1 MDHEN, CDR2 SYDVKM. This CDR3 is built from 13 residues. V was shortened by 5 bases and J by 5 bases, with 10 bases between the two germline ends. In DNA, the CDR3 is TGTGCCAGCAGTCTCACAGGCCAAAACATTCAGTACTTC. Translated, it gives CASSLTGQNIQYF. The complete variable domain, with remaining parts taken from reference TRBV28 and TRBJ2-4, reads DVKVTQSSRYLVKRTGEKVFLECVQDMDHENMFWYRQDPGLGLRLIYFSYDVKMKEKGDIPEGYSVSREKKERFSLILESASTNQTSMYLCASSLTGQNIQYFGAGTRLSVL.

There are a few counts of this clonotype. The genes are TRBV30 and TRBJ2-6; D ambiguous. The V gene lost 3 bases and the J gene lost 2 bases, with 8 bases spanning the gap. CDR1 is GTSNPN, CDR2 SVGIG, per germline (reference sequence). This CDR3 comprises 14 residues. The CDR3 reads CAWSLGAGANVLTF. The CDR3 DNA is TGTGCCTGGAGCTTGGGCGCTGGGGCCAACGTCCTGACTTTC.

The rearrangement links TRBV29-1 to TRBJ2-1, with D uncertain. The CDR3 spans 12 residues. Germline V gives CDR1 SQVTM, CDR2 ANQGSEA. The V gene lost 5 bases and the J gene lost 8 bases, with 13 bases spanning the gap. CDR3 in amino acids: CSVTTAMYEQFF. CDR3 bases: TGCAGCGTTACCACGGCAATGTATGAGCAGTTCTTC.

This clonotype came up a few times. V usage is TRBV28 and J usage is TRBJ1-5; D call uncertain. Trimming took 7 bases from V and 3 from J, leaving 10 bases between them. The germline V gene encodes CDR1 MDHEN and CDR2 SYDVKM. The CDR3 extends over 13 amino acids. CDR3 protein: CASTTQNNQPQHF. The CDR3 DNA sequence: TGTGCCAGCACTACACAGAACAATCAGCCCCAGCATTTT.

This sequence joins TRBV28 and TRBJ2-1, with 12 bases identical to TRBD2. The CDR3 is 19 residues long. Trimming removed 6 bases from V and 1 base from J; junction bases left unmatched: 13. Germline loops: CDR1 MDHEN, CDR2 SYDVKM. The CDR3 DNA sequence: TGTGCCAGCAGCCCCCTGACTAGCGGGAGCGTCCAATCCTACAATGAGCAGTTCTTC. Protein product: CASSPLTSGSVQSYNEQFF.

CDR3 DNA: TGTGCCAGCACCAGAGGGGGGGACAGAGACATTAGCTCCTACGAGCAGTACTTC. It codes for CASTRGGDRDISSYEQYF. The chain combines TRBV2 with TRBJ2-7, with D possibly called TRBD1 or TRBD2 (7 bases each). V was clipped by 7 bases and J by 0 bases, with 25 bases between them. The CDR3 contains 18 residues. Germline CDR1 is SNHLY and CDR2 is FYNNEI.

The genes are TRBV7-9 and TRBJ2-1; tentative D call: TRBD1 (6 bases). The CDR3 is made up of 16 amino acids. Germline CDR1 reads SEHNR; CDR2 reads FQNEAQ (reference sequence). The V end lost 2 bases, the J end lost 2 bases, and 13 bases lay between the germline ends. The CDR3 here is CASSLSTGPAYNEQFF. The CDR3, as DNA: TGTGCCAGCAGCTTAAGTACAGGGCCCGCCTACAATGAGCAGTTCTTC.

Here the CDR3 reads CASSLALDSSSYNEQFF. The CDR3 nucleotides are TGTGCCAGCAGTTTAGCGCTTGACTCGAGCTCCTACAATGAGCAGTTCTTC. This chain uses TRBV12-3 or TRBV12-4 with TRBJ2-1; no reliable D call. Trimming left V 0 bases short and J 0 bases short, with 12 bases between. CDR3 length: 17 residues.

This clonotype showed up just a few times. The chain employs TRBV25-1 and TRBJ1-1; tentatively, D is TRBD1 (5 bases). CDR3 length: 14 amino acids. Between the trimmed V and J ends, which lost 8 bases and 5 bases, there was a span of 18 bases. Germline CDR1 MGHDK, CDR2 SYGVNS. This CDR3 is CASQMAIGGTEAFF. CDR3 nucleotide sequence: TGTGCCAGCCAGATGGCTATTGGGGGGACTGAAGCTTTCTTT.